The next 16 T cell receptor beta chains were all read from a single sample in a study of blood T cell repertoires in COVID-19. Using immunoSEQ multiplex PCR, the repertoire was profiled, and TCRdb retains in-frame clones only, with some absent. The sample contains some 150,000 clones, about four fifths of which appear only once. Sequencing was done on a sample of PBMCs or T cells enriched from blood (not recorded which). The source of these receptors is a woman aged 45-60 years in a cohort exposed to, infected with or recovered from COVID-19 (not recorded which).

V usage is TRBV6-5 and J usage is TRBJ2-1; 9 bases are a match to TRBD2. V shed 5 bases and J 4 bases; nucleotides not matched to a gene: 6. The CDR3 is 15 residues long. Germline CDR1 MNHEY, CDR2 SVGAGI. This chain's CDR3 is CASSPALAGYNEQFF. DNA of the CDR3: TGTGCCAGCAGTCCAGCCCTAGCGGGGTACAATGAGCAGTTCTTC.

The chain recombines TRBV3-1 (or the pseudogene TRBV3-2) with TRBJ2-7, with 9 bases lining up with TRBD1. Germline V gene lookup returns CDR1 LGHDT and CDR2 YNNKEL (reference sequence). The CDR3 has 14 residues. With 4 bases clipped from V and 2 bases from J, the junction kept 3 bases outside the gene matches. The CDR3 DNA is TGTGCCAGCAGCCTCCGGGACAGGGCCTACGAGCAGTACTTC. This translates into CASSLRDRAYEQYF.

This clone was seen once. The rearrangement links TRBV9 to TRBJ1-4, with D uncertain. This CDR3 contains 15 residues. Germline V CDR1 and CDR2: SGDLS, YYNGEE. Trimming took 0 bases from V and 5 from J, leaving 11 bases between them. The CDR3 region has the DNA TGTGCCAGCAGCGTAGGAAGTCAGTCCAATGAAAAACTGTTTTTT. As protein: CASSVGSQSNEKLFF.

This chain uses TRBV23-1 with TRBJ2-2, with no clear D. TRBV23-1 is annotated as an ORF whose role is uncertain. The CDR3 covers 14 residues. V shed 4 bases and J shed 2 bases, with 8 bases lying between them. Here the CDR3 DNA reads TGCGCCAGCAGTCGGGCCAGAAACACCGGGGAGCTGTTTTTT. As protein: CASSRARNTGELFF.

This sequence joins TRBV7-9 and TRBJ2-1, with 8 bases matching TRBD2. Trimming removed 4 bases from V and 8 bases from J; junction bases left unmatched: 7. The CDR3 contains 14 residues. The germline CDR1 and CDR2 sequences are SEHNR and FQNEAQ (reference sequence). CDR3 residues: CASSSGLVVDEQFF. DNA of the CDR3: TGTGCCAGCAGCTCGGGACTAGTGGTTGATGAGCAGTTCTTC.

Only a few counts were recorded for this clone. The chain has TRBV5-1 and TRBJ1-1; D is perhaps TRBD1 (5 bases). Germline V gene data show CDR1 as SGHRS and CDR2 as YFSETQ. The CDR3 is 13 amino acids. Between the trimmed V and J ends, which lost 2 bases and 1 base, there was a span of 6 bases. DNA of the CDR3: TGCGCCAGCAGCTTCGACAGGAACACTGAAGCTTTCTTT. Protein product: CASSFDRNTEAFF.

This chain connects TRBV7-9 to TRBJ2-3, with TRBD2 matching 7 bases. Germline CDR1 is SEHNR and CDR2 is FQNEAQ (reference sequence). This CDR3 is 15 amino acids long. J lost 3 bases, V lost 1 base, and 4 bases had no gene match. The CDR3 sequence is CASSLGPGGTDTQYF. CDR3 bases: TGTGCCAGCAGCTTAGGACCGGGAGGAACAGATACGCAGTATTTT.

The chain has TRBV19 and TRBJ1-1; the D gene is possibly TRBD1 (6 bases). V dropped 2 bases and J dropped 8 bases, with 12 bases sitting between them. This CDR3 is built from 13 residues. In germline, CDR1 is LNHDA, CDR2 SQIVND (reference sequence). CDR3 sequence: CASSIQSGAEAFF. CDR3 coding DNA: TGTGCCAGTAGTATACAGTCAGGGGCGGAAGCTTTCTTT.

The genes are TRBV3-1 (or the pseudogene TRBV3-2) and TRBJ1-1; a possible D gene is TRBD1 (6 bases). V was shortened by 4 bases and J by 6 bases, with 9 bases between the two germline ends. Germline V gene lookup returns CDR1 LGHDT and CDR2 YNNKEL (reference sequence). This CDR3 is 12 amino acids long. The CDR3 region is CASSPGVPEAFF. The DNA of the CDR3 is TGTGCCAGCAGCCCAGGGGTTCCTGAAGCTTTCTTT.

The chain recombines TRBV29-1 with TRBJ2-3, with no clear D. In germline, CDR1 is SQVTM, CDR2 ANQGSEA. V gave up 5 bases and J gave up 10 bases, with 13 bases separating them. This CDR3 contains 11 residues. Here the CDR3 DNA reads TGCAGCGTTTCTCTGGAGAAGGCGCAGTATTTT. Protein product: CSVSLEKAQYF.

V gene TRBV5-6 combines with J gene TRBJ1-2; TRBD1 agrees at 8 bases. The germline V gene has CDR1 SGHDT and CDR2 YYEEEE. J was trimmed by 6 bases and V by 3 bases; bases with no gene match: 13. The CDR3 runs to 16 residues. The CDR3 sequence is CASSSRRNLDRDGYTF. The CDR3 nucleotides read TGTGCCAGCAGCTCCCGCCGAAACCTGGACAGGGATGGCTACACCTTC.

V and J are TRBV7-9 and TRBJ1-1; D unclear. The V gene lost 3 bases and the J gene lost 4 bases, with 6 bases spanning the gap. CDR3 length: 12 amino acids. The germline CDR1 and CDR2 sequences are SEHNR and FQNEAQ (reference sequence). CDR3 DNA sequence: TGTGCCAGCAGCTTGTTCGGCACTGAAGCTTTCTTT. Protein product: CASSLFGTEAFF.

This rearrangement joins TRBV19 to TRBJ2-5; D is possibly TRBD1 (6 bases). CDR1 is LNHDA and CDR2 is SQIVND in the germline V gene (reference sequence). Trimming left V 4 bases short and J 5 bases short, with 17 bases between. This CDR3 has 15 residues. CDR3 region: CASSTRGHIGETQYF. The CDR3 region has the DNA TGTGCCAGTAGTACCCGGGGACACATTGGGGAGACCCAGTACTTC. The variable domain in full, completed from reference TRBV19 and TRBJ2-5, reads DGGITQSPKYLFRKEGQNVTLSCEQNLNHDAMYWYRQDPGQGLRLIYYSQIVNDFQKGDIAEGYSVSREKKESFPLTVTSAQKNPTAFYLCASSTRGHIGETQYFGPGTRLLVL.

V gene TRBV5-4 combines with J gene TRBJ2-5; 15 bases line up with TRBD2. The CDR3 runs to 17 residues. Per the germline V gene, CDR1 is SGHNT and CDR2 is YYREEE (reference sequence). Trimming at V came to 4 bases and at J to 5 bases, leaving 9 bases not matched to a gene. This chain's CDR3 is CASSQRTSGRAGETQYF. Written as DNA, the CDR3 is TGTGCCAGCAGCCAGCGGACTAGCGGGAGGGCCGGCGAGACCCAGTACTTC.

The chain links TRBV10-3 to TRBJ2-3; 13 nucleotides agree with TRBD2. With V trimmed by 5 bases and J by 6 bases, 11 bases remained unmatched. The germline CDR1 and CDR2 sequences are ENHRY and SYGVKD. This CDR3 is built from 17 residues. In DNA form, the CDR3 reads TGTGCCATCAGTAAGGGACTAGCGGGATCGGGCGGTGATACGCAGTATTTT. It specifies CAISKGLAGSGGDTQYF.

This clone was seen a few times. The chain has TRBV12-3 or TRBV12-4 and TRBJ2-7; tentative D call: TRBD2 (5 bases). This CDR3 region has 13 residues. V was shortened by 5 bases and J by 3 bases, with 11 bases between the two germline ends. The CDR3 region is CASSTDSLYEQYF. DNA of the CDR3: TGTGCCAGCAGTACGGACTCGCTCTACGAGCAGTACTTC.